This T cell receptor (beta chain) appears in the sequencing data of a study of patients and donors after allogeneic stem cell transplantation. This clonotype is large within its sample. The CDR3 loop spans 15 amino acids. V was cut by 5 bases and J by 0 bases, with 11 bases left in between. Germline V gene lookup returns CDR1 SGHVS and CDR2 FNYEAQ. TCRdb processed the RT-PCR reads anew with MiXCR; each CDR3 protein has one entry. The repertoire holds approximately 920 distinct CDR3 sequences, with about 0.4% as singletons. The V gene is TRBV7-6, the J gene TRBJ2-1; D is unclear. The material sequenced was blood, either unsorted or a sorted T cell fraction (not recorded which). The sequence was collected from a human donor who was either an allogeneic HSCT recipient or a stem cell or donor lymphocyte infusion donor (not recorded which). It is not recorded whose cells these are; they may come from a transplant donor. CDR3 sequence reads: CASSPGVGSYNEQFF. The CDR3 coding sequence is TGTGCCAGCAGCCCTGGAGTCGGCTCCTACAATGAGCAGTTCTTC.